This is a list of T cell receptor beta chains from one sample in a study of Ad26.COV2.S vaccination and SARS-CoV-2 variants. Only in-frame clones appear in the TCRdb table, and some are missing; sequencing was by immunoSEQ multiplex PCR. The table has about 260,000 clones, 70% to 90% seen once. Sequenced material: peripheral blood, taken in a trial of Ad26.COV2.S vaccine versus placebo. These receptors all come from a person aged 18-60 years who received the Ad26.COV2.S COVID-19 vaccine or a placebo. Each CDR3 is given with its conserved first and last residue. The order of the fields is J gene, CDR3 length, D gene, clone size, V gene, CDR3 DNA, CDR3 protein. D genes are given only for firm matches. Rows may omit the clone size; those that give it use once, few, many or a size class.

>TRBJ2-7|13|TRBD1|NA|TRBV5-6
TGTGCCAGCAGCGCGGGACAGGGCTACGAGCAGTACTTC
CASSAGQGYEQYF
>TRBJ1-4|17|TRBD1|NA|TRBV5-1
TGCGCCAGCAGCCTGGGACAGTATTTTAATATTAATGAAAAACTGTTTTTT
CASSLGQYFNINEKLFF
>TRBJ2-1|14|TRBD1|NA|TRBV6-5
TGTGCCAGCAGTACCGGGACAGGGGTCAATGAGCAGTTCTTC
CASSTGTGVNEQFF
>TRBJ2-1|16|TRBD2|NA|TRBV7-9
TGTGCCAGCAGCCCGGGCGGGGGGAGGGCTGGCAATGAGCAGTTCTTC
CASSPGGGRAGNEQFF
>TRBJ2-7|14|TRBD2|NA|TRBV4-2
TGTGCCAGCAGCCAAGAGCGGTCTAGCGGGGAGCAGTACTTC
CASSQERSSGEQYF
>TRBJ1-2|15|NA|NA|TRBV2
TGTGCCAGCAGCGCCGGGGGACGGCCAGTCTATGGCTACACCTTC
CASSAGGRPVYGYTF
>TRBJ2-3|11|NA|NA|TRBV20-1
TGCAGTGCTAGCTTATTAGATACGCAGTATTTT
CSASLLDTQYF
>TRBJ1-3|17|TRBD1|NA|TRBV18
TGTGCCAGCTCACCACAACGGGGACAGTTCTCTGGAAACACCATATATTTT
CASSPQRGQFSGNTIYF
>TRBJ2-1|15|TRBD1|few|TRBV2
TGTGCCAGCATCCAAGGGACAGCAATCTACAATGAGCAGTTCTTC
CASIQGTAIYNEQFF
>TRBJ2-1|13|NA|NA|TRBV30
TGTGCCTGGGAGCCGCAAGCGGCCAATGAGCAGTTCTTC
CAWEPQAANEQFF
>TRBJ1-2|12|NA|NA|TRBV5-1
TGCGCCAGCAGCGGGGGCGGCTATGGCTACACCTTC
CASSGGGYGYTF
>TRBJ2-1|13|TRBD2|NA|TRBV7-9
TGTGCCAGCAGCTCTCTCCTTGAGCGGGAGAAGTTCTTC
CASSSLLEREKFF
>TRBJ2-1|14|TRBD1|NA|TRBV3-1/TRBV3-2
TGTGCCAGCAGCCAAGGGACAGGCCCGAATGAGCAGTTCTTC
CASSQGTGPNEQFF
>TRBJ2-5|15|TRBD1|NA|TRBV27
TGTGCCAGCAGTTTCTGGACAGGGTTCGGTGAGACCCAGTACTTC
CASSFWTGFGETQYF
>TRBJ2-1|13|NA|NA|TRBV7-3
TGTGCCAGCAGCTTAACCCCAGGGGATGAGCAGTTCTTC
CASSLTPGDEQFF
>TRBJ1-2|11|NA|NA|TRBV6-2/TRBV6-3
TGTGCCAGCAGCCTTCCGGGTGGCTACACCTTC
CASSLPGGYTF
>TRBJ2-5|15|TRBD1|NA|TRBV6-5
TGTGCCAGCAGTTACTCGAACAGGGGGCATGAGACCCAGTACTTC
CASSYSNRGHETQYF
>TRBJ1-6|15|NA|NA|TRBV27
TGTGCCAGCAGTTTATTGGACTCCCGTAATTCACCCCTCCACTTT
CASSLLDSRNSPLHF
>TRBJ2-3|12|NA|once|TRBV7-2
TGTGCCAGCAGTCAGCAGGGGGATACGCAGTATTTT
CASSQQGDTQYF
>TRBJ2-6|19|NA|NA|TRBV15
TGTGCCACCAGCAGAACCCTTCGTCCTGACAGCTCTGGGGCCAACGTCCTGACTTTC
CATSRTLRPDSSGANVLTF
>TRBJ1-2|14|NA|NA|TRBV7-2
TGTGCCAGCAGCCCCCCCGGCAGATTCTATGGCTACACCTTC
CASSPPGRFYGYTF
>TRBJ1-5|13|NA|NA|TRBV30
TGTGCGGCGGAGGGGGGTAGCAATCAGCCCCAGCATTTT
CAAEGGSNQPQHF
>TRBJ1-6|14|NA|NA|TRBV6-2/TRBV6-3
TGTGCCAGCAGTTACAGGACGCGGAATTCACCCCTCCACTTT
CASSYRTRNSPLHF
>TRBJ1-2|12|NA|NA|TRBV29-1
TGCAGCGTTGAAGTACAGGCCTATGGCTACACCTTC
CSVEVQAYGYTF
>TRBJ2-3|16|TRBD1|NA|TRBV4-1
TGCGCCAGCAGCCAGCTTGGACAGGGTAGTTCAGATACGCAGTATTTT
CASSQLGQGSSDTQYF
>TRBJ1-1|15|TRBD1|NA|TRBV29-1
TGCAGCGTGTTCGGGACAGTCGAGGGGGGCACTGAAGCTTTCTTT
CSVFGTVEGGTEAFF
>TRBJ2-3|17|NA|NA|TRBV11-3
TGTGCCAGCAGCCCAGGTCGCGGGGAAACCTTCACAGATACGCAGTATTTT
CASSPGRGETFTDTQYF
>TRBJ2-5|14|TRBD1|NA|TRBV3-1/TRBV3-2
TGTGCCAGCAGCCAGGCCGGACAGGTGGTCCAGCAGTACTTC
CASSQAGQVVQQYF
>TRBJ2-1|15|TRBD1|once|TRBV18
TGTGCCAGCTCACCTAGACAGGGGGCTGGCAATGAGCAGTTCTTC
CASSPRQGAGNEQFF
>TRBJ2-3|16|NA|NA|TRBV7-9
TGTGCCAGCAGCCCTGGCCCCGCCGGGTTGTCAGATACGCAGTATTTT
CASSPGPAGLSDTQYF
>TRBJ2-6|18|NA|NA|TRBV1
TGCACCAGCAGCCACCACACGGACGCCCCGGGGTCGGGCAACGTCCTGACTTTC
CTSSHHTDAPGSGNVLTF
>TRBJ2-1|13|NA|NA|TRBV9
TGTGCCAGCAGCGTAGAAGTGGGGAATGAGCAGTTCTTC
CASSVEVGNEQFF
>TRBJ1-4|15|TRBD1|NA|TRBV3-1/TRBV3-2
TGTGCCAGCAGCCAAGATGGGACAGGGGGAGAAAAACTGTTTTTT
CASSQDGTGGEKLFF
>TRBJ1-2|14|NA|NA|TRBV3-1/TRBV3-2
TGTGCCAGCAGCCGACAGGACTTTAACTATGGCTACACCTTC
CASSRQDFNYGYTF
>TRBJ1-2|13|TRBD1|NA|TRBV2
TGTGCCAGCAGTTTGACAGGGGGCTATGGCTACACCTTC
CASSLTGGYGYTF
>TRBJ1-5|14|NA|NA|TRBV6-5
TGTGCCAGCAGCATCGGGGGGTTCAATCAGCCCCAGCATTTT
CASSIGGFNQPQHF
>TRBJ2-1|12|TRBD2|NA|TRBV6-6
TGTGCCAGCAGTGAGACTAGCGGTGAGCAGTTCTTC
CASSETSGEQFF
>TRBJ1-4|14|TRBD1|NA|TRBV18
TGTGCCAGCTCCCGGGACAGGGGAAATGAAAAACTGTTTTTT
CASSRDRGNEKLFF
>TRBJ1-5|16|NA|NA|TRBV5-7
TGTGCCAGCAGCCCCCTCACAGGGCAGAGCAATCAGCCCCAGCATTTT
CASSPLTGQSNQPQHF
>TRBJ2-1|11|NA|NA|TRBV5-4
TGTGCCAGCAGCTCCTGGGATGAGCAGTTCTTC
CASSSWDEQFF
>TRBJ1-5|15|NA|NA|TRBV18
TGTGCCAGCTCACCATCGGCCCTGAGCGGCCAGCCCCAGCATTTT
CASSPSALSGQPQHF
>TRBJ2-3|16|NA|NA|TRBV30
TGTGCCTGGAGTGTACTTTCGGGACGGGAGTGGGATACGCAGTATTTT
CAWSVLSGREWDTQYF
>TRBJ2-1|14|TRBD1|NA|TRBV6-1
TGTGCCAGCAGTGCCGGGACAGCGAGACCTGAGCAGTTCTTC
CASSAGTARPEQFF
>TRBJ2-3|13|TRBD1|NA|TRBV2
TGTGCCAGCCTGGGACAGATCACAGATACGCAGTATTTT
CASLGQITDTQYF
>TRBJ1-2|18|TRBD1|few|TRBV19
TGTGCCAGTAGTCCCTCCCGGGACAGGGGAGTTGTAGGGTATGGCTACACCTTC
CASSPSRDRGVVGYGYTF
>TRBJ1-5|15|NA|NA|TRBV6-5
TGTGCCAGCAGTTACTCAGGACTCATCAATCAGCCCCAGCATTTT
CASSYSGLINQPQHF
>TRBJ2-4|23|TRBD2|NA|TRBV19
TGTGCCAGTAGTATAGATTTCTTCCCCCGGGGTAGCGGGTCATTATCGGGTCGGAACATTCAGTACTTC
CASSIDFFPRGSGSLSGRNIQYF
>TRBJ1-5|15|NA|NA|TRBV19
TGTGCCAGTAGTATTCCGGGGGGAGGCAATCAGCCCCAGCATTTT
CASSIPGGGNQPQHF
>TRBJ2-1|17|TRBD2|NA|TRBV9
TGTGCCAGCAGCGCCCGATGGGGACTAGCGGGAGATAATGAGCAGTTCTTC
CASSARWGLAGDNEQFF
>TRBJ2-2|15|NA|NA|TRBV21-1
TGTGCCAGCAGCACCCGGGACAGGGAAACCGGGGAGCTGTTTTTT
CASSTRDRETGELFF
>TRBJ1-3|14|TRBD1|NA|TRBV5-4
TGTGCCAGCAGCGCAACAGGGGTCGGAAACACCATATATTTT
CASSATGVGNTIYF
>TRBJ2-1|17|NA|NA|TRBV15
TGTGCCACCAGCAGACACCTCGGGACCGAGACCTACAATGAGCAGTTCTTC
CATSRHLGTETYNEQFF
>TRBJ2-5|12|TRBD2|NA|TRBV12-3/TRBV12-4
TGTGCCAGCAGTGTTAGCGGGAGGACCCAGTACTTC
CASSVSGRTQYF
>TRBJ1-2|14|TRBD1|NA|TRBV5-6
TGTGCCAGCAGCTCGGGGACAGGGAACTATGGCTACACCTTC
CASSSGTGNYGYTF
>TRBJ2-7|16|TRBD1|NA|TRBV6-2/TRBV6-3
TGTGCCAGCAGTTACACCGGACAGGTAATCTCCTACGAGCAGTACTTC
CASSYTGQVISYEQYF
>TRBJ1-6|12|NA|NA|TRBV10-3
TGTGCCATCAGTGAGTCGGATTCACCCCTCCACTTT
CAISESDSPLHF
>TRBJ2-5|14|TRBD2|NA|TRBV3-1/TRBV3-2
TGTGCCAGCAGCCATCGCGGGAGGGGAGAGACCCAGTACTTC
CASSHRGRGETQYF
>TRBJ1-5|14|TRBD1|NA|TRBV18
TGTGCCAGCTCACGGGAGGGGGCAAGGCAGCCCCAGCATTTT
CASSREGARQPQHF
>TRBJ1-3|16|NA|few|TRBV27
TGTGCCAGCAGCGTTGGGGTGGGGGGCTCTGGAAACACCATATATTTT
CASSVGVGGSGNTIYF
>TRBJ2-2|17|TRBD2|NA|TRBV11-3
TGTGCCAGCAGCCCGACCAGCGGGGGAGGAGGCACCGGGGAGCTGTTTTTT
CASSPTSGGGGTGELFF